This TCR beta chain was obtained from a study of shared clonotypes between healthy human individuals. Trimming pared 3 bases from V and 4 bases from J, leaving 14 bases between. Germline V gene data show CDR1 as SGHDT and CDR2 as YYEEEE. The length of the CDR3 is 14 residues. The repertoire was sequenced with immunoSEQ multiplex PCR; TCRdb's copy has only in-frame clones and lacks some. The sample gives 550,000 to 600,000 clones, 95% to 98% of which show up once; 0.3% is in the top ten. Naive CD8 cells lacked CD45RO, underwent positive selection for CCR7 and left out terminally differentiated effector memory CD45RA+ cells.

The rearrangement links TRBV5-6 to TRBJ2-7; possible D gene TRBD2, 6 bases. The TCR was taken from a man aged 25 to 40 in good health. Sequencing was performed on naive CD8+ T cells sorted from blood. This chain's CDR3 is CASSYGAGTYEQYF. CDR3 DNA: TGTGCCAGCAGCTATGGGGCGGGAACATACGAGCAGTACTTC.